The 18 T cell receptor beta chains reported below all come from one sample, sequenced in a study of blood T cell repertoires in COVID-19. Generated by immunoSEQ multiplex PCR, the TCRdb table keeps only in-frame clones and is missing some. This table holds 140,000 to 150,000 clones, more than 60% found once. Sequencing was performed on peripheral blood. Every receptor here comes from a woman in her sixties or seventies with acute or convalescent COVID-19.

The chain couples TRBV7-8 to TRBJ2-7; possible D gene TRBD1, 5 bases. The CDR3 extends over 14 amino acids. The V end was cut by 2 bases, the J end by 2 bases, with 10 bases between. The germline V gene has CDR1 SGHVS and CDR2 FQNEAQ. The CDR3 sequence: CASSLSDTTYEQYF. In DNA, the CDR3 is TGTGCCAGCAGCTTATCGGACACCACCTACGAGCAGTACTTC. The full variable domain, completed using reference TRBV7-8 and TRBJ2-7, is GAGVSQSPRYKVAKRGQDVALRCDPISGHVSLFWYQQALGQGPEFLTYFQNEAQLDKSGLPSDRFFAERPEGSVSTLKIQRTQQEDSAVYLCASSLSDTTYEQYFGPGTRLTVT.

This clone was detected only a few times. The rearrangement links TRBV3-1 (or the pseudogene TRBV3-2) to TRBJ1-1; D ambiguous. Trimming pared 3 bases from V and 7 bases from J, leaving 15 bases between. The V gene's germline CDR1 is LGHDT and CDR2 YNNKEL (reference sequence). The CDR3 covers 14 residues. In DNA form, the CDR3 reads TGTGCCAGCAGCCATCTGGCGGGGTCGGGTGAAGCTTTCTTT. It translates to CASSHLAGSGEAFF.

V is TRBV5-4 and J is TRBJ2-3; 9 nucleotides agree with TRBD1. The CDR3 covers 16 residues. Trimming removed 0 bases from V and 2 bases from J; junction bases left unmatched: 4. Per germline, CDR1 SGHNT and CDR2 YYREEE (reference sequence). The CDR3 sequence is CASSLGNRGHTDTQYF. The CDR3 region has the DNA TGTGCCAGCAGCTTGGGGAACAGGGGGCACACAGATACGCAGTATTTT.

The sample holds one count of this clone. The rearrangement joins TRBV30 to TRBJ2-7; 10 nucleotides align to TRBD1. The V gene's germline CDR1 is GTSNPN and CDR2 SVGIG (reference sequence). CDR3 length: 13 residues. V was clipped by 5 bases and J by 6 bases; unmatched bases: 7. CDR3 coding DNA: TGTGCCTGGTCTCCCGGGACAGGGGTCGAGCAGTACTTC. Translation gives CAWSPGTGVEQYF.

The chain joins TRBV27 to TRBJ2-1; TRBD2 matches at 13 bases. Unmatched junction bases numbered 4, after V lost 2 bases and J lost 9 bases. Germline V lookup: CDR1 MNHEY, CDR2 SMNVEV (reference sequence). The CDR3 is 15 amino acids. Written as DNA, the CDR3 is TGTGCCAGCAGTTTAGGGACTAGCGGGATTACTGAGCAGTTCTTC. This sequence encodes CASSLGTSGITEQFF.

The chain combines TRBV19 with TRBJ2-3, with D possibly matching TRBD2 (6 bases). This CDR3 region has 18 residues. Germline V gene data show CDR1 as LNHDA and CDR2 as SQIVND (reference sequence). The V and J ends lost 3 bases and 3 bases respectively, with 22 bases between them. CDR3 in amino acids: CASSIQSSGRPLTDTQYF. The CDR3 DNA reads TGTGCCAGTAGTATTCAAAGCAGCGGGCGGCCCCTTACAGATACGCAGTATTTT.

In DNA, the CDR3 is TGTGCCAGCAACGGGAACTCCTACAATGAGCAGTTCTTC. It translates to CASNGNSYNEQFF. V and J are TRBV2 and TRBJ2-1, with a possible D match to TRBD2 (5 bases). The germline gives CDR1 SNHLY, CDR2 FYNNEI. With 7 bases removed from V and 0 bases from J, the gap between germline ends came to 7 bases. CDR3 size: 13 residues.

V gene TRBV28 combines with J gene TRBJ1-4, with D perhaps matching TRBD1 (5 bases). The CDR3 spans 17 residues. V lost 4 bases and J lost 4, with 19 bases in between. CDR1 is MDHEN and CDR2 is SYDVKM in the germline V gene. CDR3 sequence: CASSSGVQPPINEKLFF. As DNA, the CDR3 is TGTGCCAGCAGTTCGGGGGTACAGCCACCAATTAATGAAAAACTGTTTTTT.

The genes are TRBV5-1 and TRBJ1-5, with 8 positions matching TRBD1. Trimming at V came to 5 bases and at J to 3 bases, leaving 10 bases not matched to a gene. There are 16 residues in the CDR3. Looked up from germline, CDR1 is SGHRS and CDR2 is YFSETQ. The CDR3 coding sequence is TGCGCCAGCAGGGAGGGGACAGGCTTGAACAATCAGCCCCAGCATTTT. Protein sequence: CASREGTGLNNQPQHF. The full variable domain, in which reference TRBV5-1 and TRBJ1-5 provide the parts outside the CDR3, is KAGVTQTPRYLIKTRGQQVTLSCSPISGHRSVSWYQQTPGQGLQFLFEYFSETQRNKGNFPGRFSGRQFSNSRSEMNVSTLELGDSALYLCASREGTGLNNQPQHFGDGTRLSIL.

The CDR3, as DNA: TGTGCCAGCAGGGCAGGGGGCGCTTCCTACGAGCAGTACTTC. Its protein is CASRAGGASYEQYF. This chain uses TRBV28 with TRBJ2-7; 8 nucleotides match TRBD1. V gave up 6 bases and J gave up 1 base; unmatched junction bases: 5. The CDR3 totals 14 residues. CDR1 is MDHEN and CDR2 is SYDVKM in the germline V gene.

The CDR3 DNA reads as TGCGCCAGCAGCTTGGGGACAGTAAGTGAAAAACTGTTTTTT. Amino acids: CASSLGTVSEKLFF. The chain carries TRBV5-1 and TRBJ1-4; a weak D match, TRBD1 (6 bases). The CDR3 contains 14 residues. The V end was cut by 0 bases, the J end by 7 bases, with 10 bases between. Germline loops: CDR1 SGHRS, CDR2 YFSETQ.

There are a few counts of this clone. V is TRBV10-1 and J is TRBJ2-1, with TRBD2 identical over 12 bases. Germline V gene sequence: CDR1 WNHNN, CDR2 SYGVQD (reference sequence). V lost 5 bases to trimming and J lost 7 bases; unmatched junction nucleotides: 3. The CDR3 has 14 amino acids. CDR3 loop: CASSTSGRMNEQFF. CDR3 bases: TGCGCCAGCAGTACTAGCGGGAGGATGAATGAGCAGTTCTTC.

The chain recombines TRBV2 with TRBJ2-1, with 11 bases lining up with TRBD2. The CDR3 is 15 amino acids. Germline V gene lookup returns CDR1 SNHLY and CDR2 FYNNEI. V was clipped by 7 bases and J by 4 bases; unmatched bases: 6. The CDR3 nucleotides are TGTGCCAGCACCCAGGGACTAGCGGATTACAATGAGCAGTTCTTC. Translating it yields CASTQGLADYNEQFF.

V and J are TRBV10-3 and TRBJ2-3; D is unresolved. The CDR3 runs 16 residues. V dropped 0 bases and J dropped 4 bases, with 14 bases sitting between them. CDR1 is ENHRY, CDR2 SYGVKD, per germline. The CDR3 nucleotides read TGTGCCATCAGTGAGTCGAGAGGAGAAGCCGCAGATACGCAGTATTTT. Its translation: CAISESRGEAADTQYF.

The V gene is TRBV5-6, the J gene TRBJ2-7; tentatively, D is TRBD1 (6 bases). Trimming removed 1 base from V and 4 bases from J, with 12 bases in between. The germline V gene has CDR1 SGHDT and CDR2 YYEEEE. The CDR3 contains 14 residues. CDR3 loop: CASSLTGPPYEQYF. For the CDR3, the DNA is TGTGCCAGCAGCTTGACAGGGCCCCCTTACGAGCAGTACTTC.

The chain joins TRBV28 to TRBJ2-2, with TRBD2 matching 13 bases. Per the germline V gene, CDR1 is MDHEN and CDR2 is SYDVKM. Trimming at V came to 1 base and at J to 7 bases, leaving 6 bases not matched to a gene. There are 17 residues in the CDR3. CDR3 nucleotide sequence: TGTGCCAGCAGTTTATTAACTAGCGGGAGGGTAAGCGGGGAGCTGTTTTTT. It translates to CASSLLTSGRVSGELFF.

The sample holds a few counts of this clone. The chain uses TRBV3-1 (or the pseudogene TRBV3-2) and TRBJ2-7; D unclear. This CDR3 is 14 amino acids long. The germline V gene encodes CDR1 LGHDT and CDR2 YNNKEL (reference sequence). V was pared by 2 bases and J by 4 bases, with 12 bases between. CDR3 sequence (DNA): TGTGCCAGCAGCCAACAAAGACATTTATACGAGCAGTACTTC. Amino acid sequence: CASSQQRHLYEQYF.

The chain is built from TRBV7-8 and TRBJ2-7; possibly TRBD2 for D (6 bases). V lost 2 bases and J 3 bases, leaving 8 bases between the germline ends. CDR1 is SGHVS and CDR2 is FQNEAQ in the germline V gene. CDR3 length: 13 residues. The CDR3 region has the DNA TGTGCCAGCAGCTTAACTAGCCGCTACGAGCAGTACTTC. It is translated as CASSLTSRYEQYF.